This paragraph reports one T cell receptor beta chain. This clone was detected only once. Its antigen is not yet known. No much larger clonotype is one base removed from it; base qualities were not supplied. The CDR3 has 17 amino acids, counting the end cysteine and phenylalanine. Only the CDR3 part of the read is kept: 51 bases, read in frame from the first base. V is reduced by 0 bases and J by 1 base, leaving a spacing of 15 bases between them. CDR1 is given as MGHRA and CDR2 as YSYEKL, both from the germline V gene. This sample is drawn from a study of CD8+ T cells in alopecia areata (dated by TCRdb to between 2018 and 2020). Some background on the complete study: Treated patients were enrolled in an open-label pilot trial of oral tofacitinib, 5 to 10 mg twice daily, for moderate-to-severe alopecia areata. Tofacitinib was administered for 6 to 18 months, and 6 months of follow-up off drug were then conducted to assess delayed response and recurrence. In treated patients, disease severity was measured using the SALT score, which gives the percentage of scalp surface area affected. In both human patients and the C3H/HeJ mouse model, the study applied high-throughput TCRbeta sequencing to look at T cell clonal expansion in alopecia areata. Human TCRbeta sequencing covered scalp tissue and sorted CD4+ and CD8+ peripheral blood T cells from patchy and totalis/universalis alopecia areata patients and healthy controls. Patients on tofacitinib were biopsied at baseline and after 4 and 24 weeks of treatment, and several of the patients also had a later scalp biopsy. Scalp clonality was compared among normal scalp (n=4), patchy alopecia areata scalp (n=8), and alopecia totalis/universalis scalp (n=8). RNA was extracted with the PAXgene miRNA kit for fixed scalp, the miRNeasy kit for PBMCs, and the RNeasy kit for mouse skin. TCRbeta CDR3 regions were amplified by immunoSEQ multiplex PCR using 35 Vbeta forward and 13 Jbeta reverse primers. Study-wide conclusions, independent of this receptor: With tofacitinib, both scalp clonality and the number of expanded CD8+ clones among the top 100 scalp clones went down significantly. Many expanded lesional clones persisted in scalp and blood during tofacitinib treatment, which may partly explain relapse after stopping treatment. Compared with normal scalp, lesional scalp had higher clonality and more expanded CD8+ clones, particularly in alopecia totalis/universalis, a pattern that suggests antigenic drive. Compared with mice, TCR sequences shared between patients were less clear, possibly partly because of HLA diversity across the patient population. The treated cohort was small, with a single nonresponder, so links between baseline CD8+ expansion and response need larger studies. Unlike mouse skin, which is dominated by gammadelta T cells, normal human skin has resident alphabeta T cells that are also sequenced, and this complicates analysis of the scalp TCR repertoire.

The meaning of the sample's time point label: approximately 4 weeks on oral tofacitinib. In light of the paper, this sample's treatment or condition label describes: oral pan-JAK inhibitor, 5-10 mg twice daily. Lesional scalp punch biopsies and peripheral blood were obtained from alopecia areata patients. PBMCs were isolated by density centrifugation and stained for CD3, CD4 and CD8, after which CD4+ and CD8+ T cells were sorted on a FACSAria. The library was produced with the immunoSEQ multiplex PCR assay. RNA was extracted from all samples and reverse transcribed into cDNA as template for TCR sequencing. First-strand cDNA was synthesized using SuperScript III with a 2:1 mix of oligo-dT and random hexamers. A synthetic immune receptor repertoire was used to assess amplification bias, and residual bias was removed computationally. The study's processing was this. Raw reads were preprocessed for error removal, and CDR3 was defined according to IMGT conventions as running from the conserved cysteine to phenylalanine. Clonality was computed as 1 minus the Shannon entropy, with the entropy normalized by log2 of the number of productive unique TCRs. CD4 or CD8 identity of scalp clones was inferred by cross-referencing scalp TCRbeta sequences with sorted blood CD4 and CD8 repertoires. TCRdb's version of the immuneACCESS table is confined to in-frame rearrangements and falls short of the full clone set. An unresolved V gene accounts for under half of the shortfall where checked; the remainder is of unknown origin. D and trimming come from the DNA, and the V and J calls and clone size come from that table. The sample table records more than 90,000 clones; approximately 66% of these occur just once. 15% to 19% of the sample is in the top ten clones.

The clonotype originates from a human donor with alopecia areata. Sample: CD8+ T cells sorted from blood, taken at week 4, from a patient treated with tofacitinib. The rearrangement joined TRBV4-1 to TRBJ2-5; no D gene can be assigned with confidence. The CDR3 sequence is CASSQDSGDTFQETQYF. The nucleotides are TGCGCCAGCAGCCAAGATTCTGGGGATACCTTCCAAGAGACCCAGTACTTC.